What follows are 27 T cell receptor beta chains derived from one specimen sequenced in a study of blood T cell repertoires in COVID-19. Produced via immunoSEQ multiplex PCR; TCRdb's table is partial and in-frame only. This table has 300,000 to 400,000 clones, around 87% appearing once. The sequencing sample was made of peripheral blood. These TCRs come from a woman in her forties or fifties who had recovered from COVID-19.

The chain has TRBV7-8 and TRBJ2-7, with 8 bases lining up with TRBD1. CDR1 and CDR2 from the germline V gene are SGHVS and FQNEAQ. Unmatched junction bases numbered 6, after V lost 5 bases and J lost 0 bases. This CDR3 has 15 residues. The CDR3: CASSLGTGVSYEQYF. CDR3 DNA sequence: TGTGCCAGCAGCCTCGGGACAGGAGTCTCCTACGAGCAGTACTTC.

This clone was recorded a few times. The chain employs TRBV5-4 and TRBJ2-7, with 7 bases lining up with TRBD2. The trim removed 4 bases at V and 9 bases at J, leaving 7 bases unmatched. The CDR3 is made up of 12 amino acids. The germline V gene encodes CDR1 SGHNT and CDR2 YYREEE (reference sequence). In DNA, the CDR3 is TGTGCCAGCAGCACCAGGACTAGTAGGCAGTACTTC. This gives the protein CASSTRTSRQYF. Together with reference TRBV5-4 and TRBJ2-7, the CDR3 gives the full variable domain: ETGVTQSPTHLIKTRGQQVTLRCSSQSGHNTVSWYQQALGQGPQFIFQYYREEENGRGNFPPRFSGLQFPNYSSELNVNALELDDSALYLCASSTRTSRQYFGPGTRLTVT.

The rearrangement links TRBV4-3 to TRBJ2-4; D unresolved. Germline assignment: CDR1 LGHNA and CDR2 YSLEER. This CDR3 contains 18 residues. V dropped 0 bases and J dropped 2 bases, with 17 bases sitting between them. This CDR3 is CASSQDNSQYGTKNIQYF. In nucleotides, the CDR3 is TGCGCCAGCAGCCAAGATAATTCACAGTATGGAACCAAAAACATTCAGTACTTC.

The chain carries TRBV4-3 and TRBJ1-1; 8 nucleotides line up with TRBD1. Germline CDR1 reads LGHNA; CDR2 reads YSLEER. With V trimmed by 1 base and J by 5 bases, 6 bases remained unmatched. CDR3 size: 15 residues. The CDR3 sequence: CASSQADRVGTEAFF. CDR3 nucleotide sequence: TGCGCCAGCAGCCAAGCGGACAGGGTGGGAACTGAAGCTTTCTTT.

This clone was detected ten times or more. This chain joins TRBV7-9 and TRBJ1-6; D is unresolved. The V gene's germline CDR1 is SEHNR and CDR2 FQNEAQ (reference sequence). The CDR3 contains 12 residues. V gave up 4 bases and J gave up 7 bases, with 5 bases separating them. CDR3: CASSSLNSPLHF. The CDR3 region has the DNA TGTGCCAGCAGCTCGTTAAATTCACCCCTCCACTTT.

This clone was observed a single time. The rearrangement links TRBV5-1 to TRBJ1-1; 7 positions match TRBD1. Trimming cost V 4 bases and J 0 bases; bases outside gene matches: 6. CDR1 SGHRS and CDR2 YFSETQ come from the germline V gene. The CDR3 loop spans 15 amino acids. Here the CDR3 DNA reads TGCGCCAGCAGCGGAAGACAGGGTATGAACACTGAAGCTTTCTTT. Encoded protein: CASSGRQGMNTEAFF.

The genes are TRBV4-3 and TRBJ2-7, with 8 bases identical to TRBD2. Germline CDR1 is LGHNA and CDR2 is YSLEER. This CDR3 is built from 15 residues. With V trimmed by 0 bases and J by 6 bases, 7 bases remained unmatched. Written as DNA, the CDR3 is TGCGCCAGCAGCCAAGACACGCGGGGGGCCTTCGAGCAGTACTTC. Protein: CASSQDTRGAFEQYF.

The chain carries TRBV12-3 or TRBV12-4 and TRBJ2-1; possible D gene TRBD2, 5 bases. The CDR3 is 11 residues long. Trimming pared 2 bases from V and 13 bases from J, leaving 9 bases between. Here the CDR3 reads CASSLTRDQFF. The DNA of the CDR3 is TGTGCCAGCAGTTTAACCCGGGATCAGTTCTTC.

This clone has a single count. This chain uses TRBV5-1 with TRBJ2-2; 10 nucleotides match TRBD2. Germline V gives CDR1 SGHRS, CDR2 YFSETQ. With V trimmed by 0 bases and J by 3 bases, 5 bases remained unmatched. The CDR3 extends over 17 amino acids. CDR3 bases: TGCGCCAGCAGCTTGGTGAGCGGGAGGGCCTACACCGGGGAGCTGTTTTTT. It specifies CASSLVSGRAYTGELFF. The entire variable domain, with the rest obtained from reference TRBV5-1 and TRBJ2-2, is as follows: KAGVTQTPRYLIKTRGQQVTLSCSPISGHRSVSWYQQTPGQGLQFLFEYFSETQRNKGNFPGRFSGRQFSNSRSEMNVSTLELGDSALYLCASSLVSGRAYTGELFFGEGSRLTVL.

CDR3 nucleotides: TGTGCCAGCAGCTTCTTCGCCAGCGAAGCGAGCTATGGCTACACCTTC. Protein: CASSFFASEASYGYTF. The gene calls are TRBV5-6 and TRBJ1-2; D gene uncertain. CDR3 length: 16 amino acids. The V gene's germline CDR1 is SGHDT and CDR2 YYEEEE. Trimming removed 2 bases at V and 4 bases at J, with 18 bases between.

The chain uses TRBV6-1 and TRBJ2-1, with a weak D call TRBD2 (6 bases). The CDR3 is made up of 14 amino acids. The germline V gene encodes CDR1 MNHNS and CDR2 SASEGT. Trimming removed 3 bases at V and 6 bases at J, with 12 bases between. The CDR3 here is CASSDGGRGNEQFF. The CDR3 coding sequence is TGTGCCAGCAGTGACGGGGGTCGGGGCAATGAGCAGTTCTTC.

This chain links TRBV10-3 with TRBJ2-1, with D unresolved. Trimming stripped 7 bases from V and 0 bases from J, with 10 bases between. Germline V gene data show CDR1 as ENHRY and CDR2 as SYGVKD. This CDR3 is built from 14 residues. DNA of the CDR3: TGTGCCATCATGGGCACCGACTCCTACAATGAGCAGTTCTTC. Translated, it gives CAIMGTDSYNEQFF.

This clone was observed a handful of times. This chain uses TRBV15 with TRBJ1-1; D unclear. CDR1 and CDR2 (germline): LNHNV, YYDKDF (reference sequence). The CDR3 contains 15 residues. V lost 1 base and J 0 bases, leaving 9 bases between the germline ends. DNA for the CDR3: TGTGCCACCAGCAGAGTGAGAGCTATGAACACTGAAGCTTTCTTT. Protein sequence: CATSRVRAMNTEAFF.

The J gene is TRBJ2-7, the V gene TRBV28; D is possibly TRBD1 (5 bases). Between the trimmed V and J ends, which lost 8 bases and 3 bases, there was a span of 8 bases. The CDR3 length is 11 residues. Per germline, CDR1 MDHEN and CDR2 SYDVKM. DNA of the CDR3: TGTGCCAGCCTGGGGCGCTACGAGCAGTACTTC. Translation: CASLGRYEQYF.

This chain connects TRBV5-5 to TRBJ1-2, with a tentative D call TRBD1 (5 bases). The germline V gene encodes CDR1 SGHKS and CDR2 YYEKEE (reference sequence). The CDR3 is 14 amino acids. The V gene lost 3 bases and the J gene lost 5 bases, with 14 bases spanning the gap. CDR3 nucleotides: TGTGCCAGCAGCTCGCCGGGGGTTAGGTATGGCTACACCTTC. Translated: CASSSPGVRYGYTF. The full variable domain, its missing parts supplied by reference TRBV5-5 and TRBJ1-2, is DAGVTQSPTHLIKTRGQQVTLRCSPISGHKSVSWYQQVLGQGPQFIFQYYEKEERGRGNFPDRFSARQFPNYSSELNVNALLLGDSALYLCASSSPGVRYGYTFGSGTRLTVV.

The chain joins TRBV28 to TRBJ2-5, with no clear D. CDR1 is MDHEN and CDR2 is SYDVKM in the germline V gene. The CDR3 runs to 10 residues. The CDR3 region is CPSGEETQYF. The CDR3 region has the DNA TGTCCCTCAGGTGAGGAGACCCAGTACTTC.

The V gene is TRBV6-5, the J gene TRBJ1-1; possible D gene TRBD1, 6 bases. CDR3 length: 15 residues. Trimming took 6 bases from V and 6 from J, leaving 20 bases between them. Germline CDR1 reads MNHEY; CDR2 reads SVGAGI. CDR3 protein: CASRLETGWVPEAFF. CDR3 DNA: TGTGCCAGCAGATTGGAGACAGGTTGGGTGCCTGAAGCTTTCTTT.

This clone was counted ten times or more. The same CDR3 can be traced to other DNA sequences in this sample. This sequence joins TRBV7-9 and TRBJ1-1; 8 bases map to TRBD1. The CDR3 sequence is 17 residues long. Germline CDR1 SEHNR, CDR2 FQNEAQ (reference sequence). V lost 4 bases, J lost 5 bases, and 15 bases stayed unmatched. The CDR3 nucleotides read TGTGCCAGCAGCTCCCTGAAGACAGGGGATTTGCGAACTGAAGCTTTCTTT. It specifies CASSSLKTGDLRTEAFF.

The rearrangement uses TRBV27 and TRBJ2-3, with D possibly matching TRBD1 (6 bases). This CDR3 spans 15 amino acids. CDR1 MNHEY and CDR2 SMNVEV come from the germline V gene (reference sequence). The V and J ends lost 2 bases and 2 bases respectively, with 11 bases between them. The CDR3 DNA sequence: TGTGCCAGCAGTTTAATCCCAGGGGCCACAGATACGCAGTATTTT. Amino acid sequence: CASSLIPGATDTQYF.

As DNA, the CDR3 is TGTGCCAGCAGTTCCCGGACAGGGGGCAAGACTGAAGCTTTCTTT. It translates to CASSSRTGGKTEAFF. This chain joins TRBV6-2 or TRBV6-3 and TRBJ1-1; 11 bases align to TRBD1. In germline, CDR1 is MNHEY, CDR2 SVGEGT. Trimming cost V 4 bases and J 5 bases; bases outside gene matches: 6. There are 15 residues in the CDR3.

DNA of the CDR3: TGCGCCAGCAGTGACTCCGGACTAGCGGGAACCGCAGGTGATACGCAGTATTTT. Protein sequence: CASSDSGLAGTAGDTQYF. The genes are TRBV10-1 and TRBJ2-3; 12 bases are shared with TRBD2. Germline V gene sequence: CDR1 WNHNN, CDR2 SYGVQD (reference sequence). The V segment lost 3 bases and the J segment 6 bases; nucleotides outside the gene matches: 13. The CDR3 runs 18 residues.

The chain employs TRBV4-3 and TRBJ1-2; 12 nucleotides match TRBD1. Germline CDR1 reads LGHNA; CDR2 reads YSLEER. V lost 5 bases to trimming and J lost 4 bases; unmatched junction nucleotides: 2. CDR3 size: 14 residues. For the CDR3, the DNA is TGCGCCAGCAGCACGGGACAGGGGGCCTATGGCTACACCTTC. Translating it yields CASSTGQGAYGYTF.

The V gene is TRBV6-5, the J gene TRBJ1-1; TRBD1 might be the D (6 bases). V lost 6 bases to trimming and J lost 10 bases, with 21 bases between them. The V gene's germline CDR1 is MNHEY and CDR2 SVGAGI. The CDR3 loop spans 14 amino acids. The CDR3 protein is CASRKMTGSQIAFF. For the CDR3, the DNA is TGTGCCAGCAGGAAAATGACAGGCTCCCAGATAGCTTTCTTT.

In DNA, the CDR3 is TGTGCCAGCAGTTTGGGGCAGTGGTCCTACGAGCAGTACTTC. As protein: CASSLGQWSYEQYF. The rearrangement joins TRBV28 to TRBJ2-7; possibly TRBD1 for D (5 bases). With 3 bases removed from V and 1 base from J, the gap between germline ends came to 10 bases. The CDR3 sequence is 14 residues long. Germline loops: CDR1 MDHEN, CDR2 SYDVKM.

The chain carries TRBV7-9 and TRBJ2-1; D gene unclear. V lost 3 bases to trimming and J lost 2 bases, with 14 bases between them. This CDR3 spans 16 amino acids. Germline V CDR1 and CDR2: SEHNR, FQNEAQ (reference sequence). The CDR3 DNA is TGTGCCAGCAGCTTCCTCGCTAGGCCCCCCTACAATGAGCAGTTCTTC. Translated: CASSFLARPPYNEQFF.

The genes are TRBV16 and TRBJ2-4; tentatively, D is TRBD1 (6 bases). V lost 2 bases and J 8 bases, leaving 16 bases between the germline ends. The CDR3 runs to 15 residues. Germline CDR1 is KGHSY and CDR2 is FQNENV. The CDR3 protein is CASSQAGSRGDIQYF. CDR3 nucleotides: TGTGCCAGCAGCCAAGCCGGCTCCAGGGGAGACATTCAGTACTTC.

Concerning this clone itself: The identical CDR3 is also encoded by other nucleotide sequences in the sample. This chain connects TRBV9 to TRBJ2-3; the D gene is possibly TRBD2 (6 bases). Germline V gene lookup returns CDR1 SGDLS and CDR2 YYNGEE. V shed 3 bases and J shed 0 bases, with 11 bases lying between them. CDR3 length: 15 residues. As DNA, the CDR3 is TGTGCCAGCAGCGCTGGGGGGACGAGCACAGATACGCAGTATTTT. As protein: CASSAGGTSTDTQYF.